The subject of this entry is one T cell receptor (beta chain). As yet, its antigen is unknown. The data are from a study of shared clonotypes between healthy human individuals. The V and J ends lost 7 bases and 7 bases respectively, with 13 bases between them. There are 12 residues in the CDR3. CDR1 and CDR2 (germline): MNHEY, SMNVEV (reference sequence). It was CD45RO-negative cells, positively selected for CCR7, that made up naive CD8 cells, with terminally differentiated effector memory CD45RA+ cells excluded. The healthy adult donors were HIV-negative and reported no recent acute infections or vaccinations. General study findings and limits: Non-shared clonotypes displayed generation probabilities falling below those of clonotypes present in all four donors. Across four donors, naive CD4 shared around 5.4%, naive CD8 more than 3%, memory CD4 2% to 2.5%, memory CD8 0.4% to 0.5%.

Clones were read by immunoSEQ multiplex PCR, and TCRdb kept only the in-frame ones, dropping some. The table has about 800,000 clones, 96% seen once; the top ten hold under 0.3%. The sequencing input was naive CD8+ T cells sorted from blood. This sequence joins TRBV27 and TRBJ1-2, with D perhaps matching TRBD1 (6 bases). This clonotype originated in a man under 40 in good health. The CDR3 loop is CASTPNRAGYTF. The CDR3 bases are TGTGCCAGCACTCCGAACAGGGCTGGCTACACCTTC.